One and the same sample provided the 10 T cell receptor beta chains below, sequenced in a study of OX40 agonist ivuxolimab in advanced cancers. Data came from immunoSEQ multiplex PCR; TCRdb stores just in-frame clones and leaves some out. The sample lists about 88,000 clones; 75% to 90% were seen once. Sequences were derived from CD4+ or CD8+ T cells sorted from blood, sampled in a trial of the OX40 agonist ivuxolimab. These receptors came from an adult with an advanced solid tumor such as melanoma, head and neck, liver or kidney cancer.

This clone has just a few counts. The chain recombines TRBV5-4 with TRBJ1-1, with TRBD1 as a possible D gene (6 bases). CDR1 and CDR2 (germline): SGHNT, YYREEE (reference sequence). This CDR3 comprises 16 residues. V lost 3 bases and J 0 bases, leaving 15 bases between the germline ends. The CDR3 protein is CASSSIGGVLNTEAFF. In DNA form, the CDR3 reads TGTGCCAGCAGCTCAATAGGGGGGGTCTTGAACACTGAAGCTTTCTTT.

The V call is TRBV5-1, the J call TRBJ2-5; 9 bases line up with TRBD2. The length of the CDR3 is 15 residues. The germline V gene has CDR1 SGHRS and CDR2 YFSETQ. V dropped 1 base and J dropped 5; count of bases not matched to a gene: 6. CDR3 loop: CASSLLSGGVETQYF. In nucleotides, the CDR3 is TGCGCCAGCAGCTTGCTTAGCGGGGGAGTGGAGACCCAGTACTTC.

In DNA, the CDR3 is TGTGCCTGGACCAGGCTGGGCTATGGCTACACCTTC. Translation gives CAWTRLGYGYTF. The rearrangement joins TRBV30 to TRBJ1-2; D is unresolved. The CDR3 has 12 residues. The ends were cut back, 4 bases at V and 4 bases at J, with 10 bases in the middle. Germline V gene lookup returns CDR1 GTSNPN and CDR2 SVGIG (reference sequence).

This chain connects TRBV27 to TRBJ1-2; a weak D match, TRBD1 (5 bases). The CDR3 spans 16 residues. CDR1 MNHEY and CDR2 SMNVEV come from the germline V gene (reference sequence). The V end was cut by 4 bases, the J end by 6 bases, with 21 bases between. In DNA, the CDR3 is TGTGCCAGCAGTTCTCATCCGGGGGAAGGAAACCATGGCTACACCTTC. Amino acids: CASSSHPGEGNHGYTF.

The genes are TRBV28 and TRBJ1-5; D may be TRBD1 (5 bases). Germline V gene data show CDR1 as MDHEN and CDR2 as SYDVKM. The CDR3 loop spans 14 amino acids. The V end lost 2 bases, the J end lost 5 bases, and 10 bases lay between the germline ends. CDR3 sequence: CASSLGAGYQPQHF. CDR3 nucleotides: TGTGCCAGCAGTTTAGGGGCGGGGTATCAGCCCCAGCATTTT.

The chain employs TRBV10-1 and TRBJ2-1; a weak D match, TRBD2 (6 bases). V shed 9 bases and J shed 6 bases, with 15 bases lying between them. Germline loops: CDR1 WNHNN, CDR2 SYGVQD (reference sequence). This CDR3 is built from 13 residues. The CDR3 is CASGDSNSNEQFF. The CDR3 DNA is TGCGCCAGTGGGGACTCCAACTCCAATGAGCAGTTCTTC.

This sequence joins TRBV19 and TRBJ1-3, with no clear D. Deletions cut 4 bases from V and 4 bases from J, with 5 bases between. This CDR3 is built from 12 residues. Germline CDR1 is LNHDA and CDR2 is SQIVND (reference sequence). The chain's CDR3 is CASSTSGNTIYF. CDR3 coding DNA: TGTGCCAGTAGTACCTCAGGAAACACCATATATTTT.

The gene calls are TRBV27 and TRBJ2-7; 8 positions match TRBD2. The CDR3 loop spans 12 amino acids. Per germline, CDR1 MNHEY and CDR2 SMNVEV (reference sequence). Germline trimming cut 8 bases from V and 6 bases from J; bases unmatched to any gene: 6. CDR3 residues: CASDSGGGEQYF. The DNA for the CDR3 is TGTGCCAGCGACTCGGGGGGGGGCGAGCAGTACTTC.

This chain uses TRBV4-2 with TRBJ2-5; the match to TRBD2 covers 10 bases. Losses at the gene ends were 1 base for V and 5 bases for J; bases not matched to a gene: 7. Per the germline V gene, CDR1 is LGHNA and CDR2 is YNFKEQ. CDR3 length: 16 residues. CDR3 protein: CASSQAPSGGGETQYF. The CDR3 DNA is TGTGCCAGCAGCCAAGCTCCTAGCGGGGGTGGGGAGACCCAGTACTTC.

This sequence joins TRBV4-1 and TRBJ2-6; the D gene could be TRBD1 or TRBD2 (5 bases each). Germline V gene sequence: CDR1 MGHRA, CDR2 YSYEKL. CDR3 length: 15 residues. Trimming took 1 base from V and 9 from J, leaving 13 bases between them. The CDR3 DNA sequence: TGCGCCAGCAGCCAAGGTGTCAGGGACGGCAACGTCCTGACTTTC. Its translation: CASSQGVRDGNVLTF.